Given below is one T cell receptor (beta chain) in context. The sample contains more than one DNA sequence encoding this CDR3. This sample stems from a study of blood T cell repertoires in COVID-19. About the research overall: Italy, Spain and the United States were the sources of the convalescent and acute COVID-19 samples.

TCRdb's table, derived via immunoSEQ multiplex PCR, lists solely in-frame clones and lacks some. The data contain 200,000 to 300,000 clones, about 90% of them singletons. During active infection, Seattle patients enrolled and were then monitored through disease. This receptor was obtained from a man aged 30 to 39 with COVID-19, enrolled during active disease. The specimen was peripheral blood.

CDR3 DNA: TGCAGCGTTGGATTTCTAGCGGAGTACCAAGAGACCCAGTACTTC. Its translation: CSVGFLAEYQETQYF. This chain connects TRBV29-1 to TRBJ2-5; 7 bases agree with TRBD2. Unmatched junction bases numbered 8, after V lost 4 bases and J lost 0 bases. The CDR3 sequence is 15 residues long. Per the germline V gene, CDR1 is SQVTM and CDR2 is ANQGSEA.